Shown below are 19 T cell receptor beta chains from a single sample sequenced in a study of regulatory T cells in long-lasting Graves disease. Investigators prepared the TCR beta libraries by applying iRepertoire HTBI primers and Arm-PCR of CDR3 regions. MiXCR was run by TCRdb on the multiplex PCR reads, yielding one entry per CDR3 protein. The sample lists a few hundred thousand distinct CDR3 sequences, 20% to 25% seen once, with about 27% in the top ten. Time point noted: persistent/refractory GD, antithyroid drugs over 5 years with positive TRAb. Extracted PBMC RNA gave rise to the TCR library. The sequences come from peripheral blood mononuclear cells (PBMCs), collected when the disease was refractory, from a patient treated with antithyroid drugs. The receptors come from a female donor with Graves disease.

The chain joins TRBV6-1 to TRBJ1-2; D call uncertain. The germline gives CDR1 MNHNS, CDR2 SASEGT. Trimming stripped 6 bases from V and 2 bases from J, with 13 bases between. The CDR3 has 14 residues. CDR3 DNA: TGTGCCAGCAGCTCCCCCAGCCTCAACTATGGCTACACCTTC. As protein: CASSSPSLNYGYTF.

This clonotype appeared many times. The rearrangement joins TRBV28 to TRBJ2-1, with 10 bases fitting TRBD1. Germline V gene lookup returns CDR1 MDHEN and CDR2 SYDVKM. This CDR3 comprises 16 residues. With V trimmed by 4 bases and J by 5 bases, 8 bases remained unmatched. The CDR3 spells CASSSVWDRGNNEQFF. The CDR3 coding sequence is TGTGCCAGCAGTTCGGTCTGGGACAGGGGTAACAATGAGCAGTTCTTC.

The chain couples TRBV7-2 to TRBJ1-3; unclear D gene. V shed 4 bases and J shed 4 bases, with 11 bases lying between them. The CDR3 has 14 amino acids. Germline V gene sequence: CDR1 SGHTA, CDR2 FQGNSA. CDR3 region: CASSSPGPGNTIYF. DNA for the CDR3: TGTGCCAGCAGCTCCCCTGGGCCAGGAAACACCATATATTTT.

This clonotype was observed a few times. The chain combines TRBV4-3 with TRBJ1-1, with D hard to call. CDR3 size: 13 residues. V gave up 0 bases and J gave up 7 bases, with 9 bases separating them. Germline-derived CDR1 and CDR2 are LGHNA and YSLEER. CDR3 coding DNA: TGCGCCAGCAGCCAAGAGTTAGGGATTGAAGCTTTCTTT. Its translation: CASSQELGIEAFF.

Ten or more counts support this clonotype. The chain recombines TRBV7-2 with TRBJ1-6; TRBD1 is a possible D gene (6 bases). The germline CDR1 and CDR2 sequences are SGHTA and FQGNSA. V was shortened by 3 bases and J by 12 bases, with 9 bases between the two germline ends. The CDR3 covers 12 residues. Here the CDR3 reads CASSFPGVPLHF. The CDR3 bases are TGTGCCAGCAGCTTCCCAGGGGTACCCCTCCACTTT.

Only one count was recorded for this clonotype. The rearrangement joins TRBV7-2 to TRBJ2-1, with D possibly matching TRBD2 (6 bases). Germline V gene lookup returns CDR1 SGHTA and CDR2 FQGNSA. The V end was cut by 1 base, the J end by 7 bases, with 17 bases between. This CDR3 is built from 16 residues. The CDR3 sequence is CASSLGRSGAQNEQFF. The CDR3 DNA is TGTGCCAGCAGCTTAGGGCGATCGGGAGCCCAAAATGAGCAGTTCTTC.

This clonotype has more than one count but fewer than ten. The chain combines TRBV19 with TRBJ1-1; D is uncertain. The germline V gene encodes CDR1 LNHDA and CDR2 SQIVND (reference sequence). This CDR3 has 13 residues. V lost 7 bases and J lost 1, with 10 bases in between. CDR3 sequence: CASIDRTNTEAFF. In DNA, the CDR3 is TGTGCCAGTATCGACCGGACGAACACTGAAGCTTTCTTT.

In the case of this clonotype: A much larger clone is a single base away; this may be a read error. This sequence joins TRBV6-1 and TRBJ2-7; D tentatively reads TRBD1 or TRBD2 (5 bases each). The germline V gene encodes CDR1 MNHNS and CDR2 SASEGT. The CDR3 runs to 17 residues. CDR3 nucleotides: TGTGCCAGCAAACTTGGGACCACCTCGTCCCTCTCCCACGAGCAGTACTTC. Amino acid sequence: CASKLGTTSSLSHEQYF.

This sequence joins TRBV7-9 and TRBJ2-5, with 12 bases matching TRBD2. V shed 2 bases, J shed 1 base, and the junction held 2 bases outside the gene matches. Looked up from germline, CDR1 is SEHNR and CDR2 is FQNEAQ (reference sequence). The CDR3 covers 16 residues. The CDR3 DNA sequence: TGTGCCAGCAGCTTACTAGCGGGAGGGACCCAAGAGACCCAGTACTTC. This gives the protein CASSLLAGGTQETQYF.

This clonotype has more than one count but fewer than ten. This rearrangement joins TRBV18 to TRBJ2-5; D is unclear. Trimming took 5 bases from V and 5 from J, leaving 9 bases between them. This CDR3 is 12 amino acids long. Germline V gene lookup returns CDR1 KGHSH and CDR2 LQKENI. This CDR3 is CASSGFRETQYF. CDR3 DNA sequence: TGTGCCAGCTCAGGCTTTCGGGAGACCCAGTACTTC.

This chain connects TRBV10-3 to TRBJ1-1, with 10 bases aligning to TRBD1. The CDR3 contains 14 residues. Germline CDR1 is ENHRY and CDR2 is SYGVKD. Germline trimming cut 3 bases from V and 5 bases from J; bases unmatched to any gene: 3. The CDR3 region is CAISDGTGVTEAFF. The CDR3 coding sequence is TGTGCCATCAGTGATGGGACAGGGGTTACTGAAGCTTTCTTT.

Many counts were recorded for this clonotype. The chain has TRBV3-1 and TRBJ2-7; D unclear. The CDR3 is 14 residues long. V gave up 4 bases and J gave up 0 bases, with 10 bases separating them. Germline CDR1 and CDR2: LGHDT and YNNKEL (reference sequence). This CDR3 is CASSPQRSSYEQYF. Here the CDR3 DNA reads TGTGCCAGCAGCCCGCAGCGAAGCTCCTACGAGCAGTACTTC.

This clonotype occurred once. The CDR3 DNA is TGTGCCAGCCGCTTCGGACTAGCGGGAGGAAAGGGCTCCTACAATGAGCAGTTCTTC. This codes for CASRFGLAGGKGSYNEQFF. The chain is built from TRBV6-1 and TRBJ2-1; TRBD2 aligns across 14 bases. V trimming: 8 bases; J trimming: 0 bases; junction bases outside the gene matches: 12. The CDR3 contains 19 residues. CDR1 and CDR2 (germline): MNHNS, SASEGT.

V is TRBV20-1 and J is TRBJ2-7; 12 nucleotides match TRBD2. This CDR3 contains 16 residues. With 0 bases clipped from V and 4 bases from J, the junction kept 7 bases outside the gene matches. Looked up from germline, CDR1 is DFQATT and CDR2 is SNEGSKA (reference sequence). The CDR3 protein is CSARDLAGGPRYEQYF. CDR3 in DNA: TGCAGTGCTAGAGACCTAGCGGGAGGGCCCCGGTACGAGCAGTACTTC.

This chain connects TRBV6-5 to TRBJ1-2, with 8 nucleotides matching TRBD1. V gave up 2 bases and J gave up 7 bases; unmatched junction bases: 9. Germline-derived CDR1 and CDR2 are MNHEY and SVGAGI. CDR3 length equals 15 residues. The CDR3 DNA sequence: TGTGCCAGCAGTTACGAATTACAGGGGGTCTCTGGCTACACCTTC. It translates to CASSYELQGVSGYTF.

The chain is built from TRBV3-1 and TRBJ2-5; D is unclear. Deletions cut 1 base from V and 7 bases from J, with 7 bases between. Germline-derived CDR1 and CDR2 are LGHDT and YNNKEL (reference sequence). CDR3 size: 12 residues. The CDR3 DNA is TGTGCCAGCAGCCAAGCCTCGGGGACCCAGTACTTC. It specifies CASSQASGTQYF.

This clonotype has just a few counts. V usage is TRBV5-1 and J usage is TRBJ1-1, with D possibly being TRBD1 (6 bases). This CDR3 spans 15 amino acids. The germline V gene encodes CDR1 SGHRS and CDR2 YFSETQ. V was pared by 0 bases and J by 5 bases, with 14 bases between. The CDR3 spells CASSLEGHTATEAFF. The CDR3 coding sequence is TGCGCCAGCAGCTTGGAGGGACATACTGCGACTGAAGCTTTCTTT.

This clonotype was seen a few times. The rearrangement uses TRBV4-2 and TRBJ2-7; the D gene could be TRBD1 or TRBD2 (5 bases each). Germline values: CDR1 LGHNA, CDR2 YNFKEQ. Deletions cut 1 base from V and 4 bases from J, with 8 bases between. This CDR3 spans 13 amino acids. The CDR3 nucleotides are TGTGCCAGCAGCCAAGTGGGGGATTACGAGCAGTACTTC. This encodes CASSQVGDYEQYF.

This clonotype showed up just a few times. V and J are TRBV5-1 and TRBJ2-7, with a tentative D call TRBD1 (6 bases). Looked up from germline, CDR1 is SGHRS and CDR2 is YFSETQ. The CDR3 sequence is 14 residues long. Trimming stripped 4 bases from V and 5 bases from J, with 16 bases between. The CDR3 DNA reads as TGCGCCAGCAGCCCGATAGGTCACAGGGACGAGCAGTACTTC. Its translation is CASSPIGHRDEQYF.